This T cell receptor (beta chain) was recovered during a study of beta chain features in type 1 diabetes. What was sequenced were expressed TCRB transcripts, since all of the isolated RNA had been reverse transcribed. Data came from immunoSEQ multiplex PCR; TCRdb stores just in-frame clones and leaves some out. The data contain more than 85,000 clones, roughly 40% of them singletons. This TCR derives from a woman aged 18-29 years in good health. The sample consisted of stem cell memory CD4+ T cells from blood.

The CDR3 nucleotides read TGCAGTGCTCTCGGGGTGAGTGCTTTCTTT. Its translation is CSALGVSAFF. This sequence joins TRBV20-1 and TRBJ1-1, with no clear D. Germline values: CDR1 DFQATT, CDR2 SNEGSKA (reference sequence). Trimming pared 5 bases from V and 11 bases from J, leaving 12 bases between. The CDR3 totals 10 residues.